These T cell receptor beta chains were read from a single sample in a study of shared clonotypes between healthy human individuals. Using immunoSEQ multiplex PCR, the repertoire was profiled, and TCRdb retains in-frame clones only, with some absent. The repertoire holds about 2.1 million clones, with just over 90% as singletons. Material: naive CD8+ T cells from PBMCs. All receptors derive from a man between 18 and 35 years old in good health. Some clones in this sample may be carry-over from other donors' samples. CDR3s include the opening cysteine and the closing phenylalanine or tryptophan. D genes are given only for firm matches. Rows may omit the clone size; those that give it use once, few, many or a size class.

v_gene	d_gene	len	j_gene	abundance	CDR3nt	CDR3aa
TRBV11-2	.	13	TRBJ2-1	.	TGTGCCAGCAGCTTAGCCGCTTACAATGAGCAGTTCTTC	CASSLAAYNEQFF
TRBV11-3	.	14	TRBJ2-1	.	TGTGCCAGCAGCCTCCGGGGCTCCTACAATGAGCAGTTCTTC	CASSLRGSYNEQFF
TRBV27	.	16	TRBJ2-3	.	TGTGCCAGCAGTTTAGTGGTGTGGCAGGGACCAGATACGCAGTATTTT	CASSLVVWQGPDTQYF
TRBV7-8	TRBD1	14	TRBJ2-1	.	TGTGCCAGCAGCATATGGACAGGAAACAATGAGCAGTTCTTC	CASSIWTGNNEQFF
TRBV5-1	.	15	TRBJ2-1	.	TGCGCCAGCAGCTTGATAGCGGACGGCTACAATGAGCAGTTCTTC	CASSLIADGYNEQFF
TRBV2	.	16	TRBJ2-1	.	TGTGCCAGCAGTGACGAGGCTCGACGAGTCCGCAATGAGCAGTTCTTC	CASSDEARRVRNEQFF
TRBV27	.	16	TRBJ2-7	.	TGTGCCACCTCCGCGACGGCTTTTTCCCCGGCCTACGAGCAGTACTTC	CATSATAFSPAYEQYF
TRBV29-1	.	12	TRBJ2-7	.	TGCAGCGTCCTAGGTCAGACCTACGAGCAGTACTTC	CSVLGQTYEQYF
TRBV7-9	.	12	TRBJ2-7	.	TGTGCCAGCAGCACTTACAGCTACGAGCAGTACTTC	CASSTYSYEQYF
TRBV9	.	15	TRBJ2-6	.	TGTGCCAGCAGCGTCGGAGGCTCTGGGGCCAACGTCCTGACTTTC	CASSVGGSGANVLTF
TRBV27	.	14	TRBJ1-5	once	TGTGCCAGCAGTTCCGACAGTTTCAGGCAGCCCCAGCATTTT	CASSSDSFRQPQHF
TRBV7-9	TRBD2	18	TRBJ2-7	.	TGTGCCAGCAGCCCGGGCCCCGGGACTAGCGGGGGAGCCTACGAGCAGTACTTC	CASSPGPGTSGGAYEQYF
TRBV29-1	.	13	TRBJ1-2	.	TGCAGCGTTGTGCACCGGGGGGATTATGGCTACACCTTC	CSVVHRGDYGYTF
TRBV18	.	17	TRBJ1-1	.	TGTGCCAGCTCACCAGGCGACGGCCTGGGGCGTCAGGATGAAGCTTTCTTT	CASSPGDGLGRQDEAFF
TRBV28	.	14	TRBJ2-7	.	TGTGCCAGCAGTCCCCGGGACTTCTCCTACGAGCAGTACTTC	CASSPRDFSYEQYF
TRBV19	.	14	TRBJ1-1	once	TGTGCCAGTAGGGGGTGGAGGGACAACACTGAAGCTTTCTTT	CASRGWRDNTEAFF
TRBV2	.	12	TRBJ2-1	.	TGTGCCAGCAGGCGAGGGAAAAATGAGCAGTTCTTC	CASRRGKNEQFF
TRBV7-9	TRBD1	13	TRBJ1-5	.	TGTGCCAGCAGCCCCCCGACCGGGACAGAGAAGCATTTT	CASSPPTGTEKHF
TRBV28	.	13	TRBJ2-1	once	TGTGCCAGCACCCCCCCCAGGCCGCATGAGCAGTTCTTC	CASTPPRPHEQFF
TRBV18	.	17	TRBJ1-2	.	TGTGCCAGCTCACCACCGCGGAGGACGGCAGCTAACTATGGCTACACCTTC	CASSPPRRTAANYGYTF
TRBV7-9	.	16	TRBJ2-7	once	TGTGCCAGCAGAACCGAAGTGGAGCGATTGACGGGCGAGCAGTACTTC	CASRTEVERLTGEQYF
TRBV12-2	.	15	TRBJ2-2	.	TGTGCAAGTCGCCCCACAGGGACGAACACCGGGGAGCTGTTTTTT	CASRPTGTNTGELFF
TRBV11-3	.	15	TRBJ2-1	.	TGTGCCAGCAGCGCACCGGGTGGCTCCTACAATGAGCAGTTCTTC	CASSAPGGSYNEQFF
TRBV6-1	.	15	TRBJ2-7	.	TGTGCCAGCAGTGAAGCGGCGGGACAGTCCTACGAGCAGTACTTC	CASSEAAGQSYEQYF
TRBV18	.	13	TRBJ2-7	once	TGTGCCAGCCGTCCCCCAGGGGTCTACGAGCAGTACTTC	CASRPPGVYEQYF
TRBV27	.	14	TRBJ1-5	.	TGTGCCAGCAGCGAGACGGACGGCAATCAGCCCCAGCATTTT	CASSETDGNQPQHF
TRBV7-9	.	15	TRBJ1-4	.	TGTGCCAGCAGCTTCGGCCAGGGGTATAATGAAAAACTGTTTTTT	CASSFGQGYNEKLFF